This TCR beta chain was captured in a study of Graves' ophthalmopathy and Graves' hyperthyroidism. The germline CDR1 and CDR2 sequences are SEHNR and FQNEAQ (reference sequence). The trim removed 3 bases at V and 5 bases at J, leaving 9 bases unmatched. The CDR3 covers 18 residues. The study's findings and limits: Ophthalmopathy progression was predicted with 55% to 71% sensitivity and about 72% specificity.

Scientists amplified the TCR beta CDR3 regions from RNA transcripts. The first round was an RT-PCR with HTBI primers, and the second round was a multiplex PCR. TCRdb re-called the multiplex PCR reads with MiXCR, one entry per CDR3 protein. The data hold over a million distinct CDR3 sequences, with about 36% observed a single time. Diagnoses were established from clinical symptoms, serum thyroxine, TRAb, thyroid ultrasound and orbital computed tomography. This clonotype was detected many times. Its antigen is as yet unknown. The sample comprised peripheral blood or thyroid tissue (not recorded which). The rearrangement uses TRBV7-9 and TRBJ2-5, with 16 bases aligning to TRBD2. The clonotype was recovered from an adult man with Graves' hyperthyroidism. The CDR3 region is CASSFPGLAGGPRETQYF. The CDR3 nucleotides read TGTGCCAGCAGCTTCCCGGGACTAGCGGGAGGGCCACGGGAGACCCAGTACTTC.